Following are 7 T cell receptor beta chains from one sample sequenced in a study of cytomegalovirus exposure and HLA in healthy donors. The PCR contained 60 Vbeta and 13 Jbeta primers. TCRdb's table, derived via immunoSEQ multiplex PCR, lists solely in-frame clones and lacks some. In the table there are 180,000 or so clones, 70% to 85% of which are singletons. Sequenced: PBMCs. These receptors were collected from a human donor in good health.

CDR3 nucleotides: TGCAGCGTTGGGTACAGGGGGCTTTACGAGCAGTACTTC. It translates to CSVGYRGLYEQYF. This chain connects TRBV29-1 to TRBJ2-7; 9 bases are a match to TRBD1. This CDR3 is built from 13 residues. V trimming: 4 bases; J trimming: 4 bases; junction bases outside the gene matches: 5. Germline CDR1 reads SQVTM; CDR2 reads ANQGSEA.

The chain carries TRBV5-6 and TRBJ2-3; D might be TRBD2 (5 bases). V lost 3 bases and J lost 9, with 8 bases in between. Germline CDR1 is SGHDT and CDR2 is YYEEEE. CDR3 length: 11 residues. The CDR3 reads CASSSDLTQYF. The CDR3 DNA is TGTGCCAGCAGCTCGGACTTGACGCAGTATTTT. The whole variable domain, filled in from reference TRBV5-6 and TRBJ2-3, reads DAGVTQSPTHLIKTRGQQVTLRCSPKSGHDTVSWYQQALGQGPQFIFQYYEEEERQRGNFPDRFSGHQFPNYSSELNVNALLLGDSALYLCASSSDLTQYFGPGTRLTVL.

A few counts support this clone. V gene TRBV11-2 combines with J gene TRBJ1-2, with 7 positions matching TRBD1. Germline V gene sequence: CDR1 SGHAT, CDR2 FQNNGV. The V gene end was trimmed by 5 bases and the J gene end by 5 bases; junction bases not matched to a gene: 8. This CDR3 has 14 residues. CDR3 loop: CASSRGTVMYGYTF. CDR3 DNA sequence: TGTGCCAGCAGCCGGGGGACAGTCATGTATGGCTACACCTTC.

This clone was seen more than once but under ten times. This rearrangement joins TRBV25-1 to TRBJ2-1; 7 nucleotides align to TRBD1. The J segment lost 4 bases and the V segment lost 4 bases, leaving 7 bases of the junction unmatched. Germline values: CDR1 MGHDK, CDR2 SYGVNS. The CDR3 has 15 residues. CDR3 protein: CASSATGATYNEQFF. DNA for the CDR3: TGTGCCAGCAGTGCCACAGGGGCGACATACAATGAGCAGTTCTTC. The full variable domain, completed using reference TRBV25-1 and TRBJ2-1, is EADIYQTPRYLVIGTGKKITLECSQTMGHDKMYWYQQDPGMELHLIHYSYGVNSTEKGDLSSESTVSRIRTEHFPLTLESARPSHTSQYLCASSATGATYNEQFFGPGTRLTVL.

This clone has just a few counts. The J gene is TRBJ2-3, the V gene TRBV7-9, with TRBD2 as a possible D gene (7 bases). Germline values: CDR1 SEHNR, CDR2 FQNEAQ (reference sequence). The V end was cut by 7 bases, the J end by 5 bases, with 16 bases between. This CDR3 is 14 amino acids long. The DNA of the CDR3 is TGTGCCAGCAAAGGGGGGGGGCCGATAGATACGCAGTATTTT. Amino acid sequence: CASKGGGPIDTQYF.

This clone showed up just a few times. The J gene is TRBJ2-2, the V gene TRBV7-8, with a weak D call TRBD1 (6 bases). The CDR3 extends over 19 amino acids. Trimming took 2 bases from V and 5 from J, leaving 24 bases between them. Germline V gives CDR1 SGHVS, CDR2 FQNEAQ. In nucleotides, the CDR3 is TGTGCCAGCAGCTTATCTCAGGAAGGGGGTAGGGGTTCGACCGGGGAGCTGTTTTTT. Translating it yields CASSLSQEGGRGSTGELFF.

This chain uses TRBV7-3 with TRBJ1-2, with D perhaps matching TRBD1 (5 bases). The CDR3 consists of 14 residues. The germline V gene has CDR1 SGHTA and CDR2 FQGTGA. Trimming stripped 2 bases from V and 5 bases from J, with 12 bases between. CDR3 in DNA: TGTGCCAGCAGCTTAGCGGGGCCAGGTTATGGCTACACCTTC. As protein: CASSLAGPGYGYTF.